This paragraph reports one T cell receptor beta chain. Its antigen is not known. The CDR3 spans 16 residues. CDR1 is SGHNT, CDR2 YYREEE, per germline (reference sequence). Trimming took 2 bases from V and 0 from J; bases not matched to a gene: 3. This sample is part of a study of T cell repertoires in cytomegalovirus infection. Overall study context: Recently identified HLA-C-restricted and well-studied HLA-B-restricted CMV epitopes were used.

Study-wide points: Summed frequency of shared TCR beta families picked out CMV carriers who also had the relevant HLA.

TCRdb processed the reads anew with MiXCR; each CDR3 protein has one entry. Here the sample spans around 900,000 distinct CDR3 sequences, roughly 31% being singletons. This sequence was found in a human donor in good health (CMV status not recorded). Some clones in this sample may be carry-over from other donors' samples. Source: cultured CD8+ T cells from PBMCs, taken from culture after CMV antigen stimulation. The V call is TRBV5-4, the J call TRBJ2-2; 8 bases align to TRBD1. DNA of the CDR3: TGTGCCAGCAGCTTTCTGACAGGGGCGAACACCGGGGAGCTGTTTTTT. Translation gives CASSFLTGANTGELFF.